One and the same sample provided the 24 T cell receptor beta chains below, sequenced in a study of control samples from healthy donors and cancer patients. Method: immunoSEQ multiplex PCR; TCRdb's copy keeps in-frame clones and lacks some. The sample yields about 69,000 clones, about 80% seen once. The sequenced material came from PBMCs. The receptors derive from a woman aged 50 to 60 with lung cancer.

The gene calls are TRBV19 and TRBJ2-3, with 10 bases identical to TRBD2. Trimming took 1 base from V and 0 from J; bases not matched to a gene: 13. The CDR3 contains 20 residues. CDR1 and CDR2 (germline): LNHDA, SQIVND (reference sequence). As DNA, the CDR3 is TGTGCCAGTAGTATAGGTCGGGCTAGCGGGGGCCGTGCTAGCACAGATACGCAGTATTTT. It specifies CASSIGRASGGRASTDTQYF.

This clone was observed once. The CDR3 DNA reads TGTGCCAGCAGCTTAATGGGGGTCAATTCACCCCTCCACTTT. Encoded protein: CASSLMGVNSPLHF. The gene calls are TRBV7-2 and TRBJ1-6; D might be TRBD1 (5 bases). Trimming took off 2 bases at V and 7 bases at J, with 9 bases between the two ends. Per germline, CDR1 SGHTA and CDR2 FQGNSA. The CDR3 runs to 14 residues.

The chain joins TRBV14 to TRBJ2-4; D is ambiguous. The germline V gene encodes CDR1 SGHDN and CDR2 FVKESK. V gave up 2 bases and J gave up 0 bases, with 17 bases separating them. CDR3 size: 18 residues. Here the CDR3 reads CASSQPILSGLAKNIQYF. CDR3 nucleotide sequence: TGTGCCAGCAGCCAACCAATCCTTTCCGGATTAGCCAAAAACATTCAGTACTTC.

The chain carries TRBV2 and TRBJ1-1; a weak D match, TRBD1 (5 bases). Germline V gene data show CDR1 as SNHLY and CDR2 as FYNNEI. Deletions cut 7 bases from V and 1 base from J, with 13 bases between. The CDR3 is made up of 14 amino acids. CDR3 coding DNA: TGTGCCAGCAAACGGGGGAGCGCGAACACTGAAGCTTTCTTT. It translates to CASKRGSANTEAFF.

The chain uses TRBV5-6 and TRBJ2-7, with unresolved D. This CDR3 has 11 amino acids. Trimming shortened V by 4 bases and J by 6 bases, and 8 bases separated the two germline ends. Germline values: CDR1 SGHDT, CDR2 YYEEEE. CDR3 sequence reads: CASSLTGEQYF. The CDR3 nucleotides read TGTGCCAGCAGCCTCACCGGCGAGCAGTACTTC.

The chain combines TRBV3-1 (or the pseudogene TRBV3-2) with TRBJ2-7; TRBD1 matches at 7 bases. With 4 bases clipped from V and 3 bases from J, the junction kept 3 bases outside the gene matches. This CDR3 is built from 13 residues. Germline V lookup: CDR1 LGHDT, CDR2 YNNKEL (reference sequence). The CDR3 loop reads CASSLRDSYEQYF. The CDR3 nucleotides are TGTGCCAGCAGCCTCCGGGACAGCTACGAGCAGTACTTC.

The V call is TRBV4-3, the J call TRBJ1-2; 11 bases agree with TRBD1. The V gene end was trimmed by 3 bases and the J gene end by 3 bases; junction bases not matched to a gene: 3. The germline gives CDR1 LGHNA, CDR2 YSLEER. This CDR3 has 15 amino acids. The CDR3 loop reads CASSQDRGQDYGYTF. CDR3 sequence (DNA): TGCGCCAGCAGCCAGGACAGGGGGCAGGACTATGGCTACACCTTC.

CDR3 DNA sequence: TGCAGCGTTGAACATAGGGGGTTAGCCTACGAGCAGTACTTC. Amino acids: CSVEHRGLAYEQYF. The chain uses TRBV29-1 and TRBJ2-7; D possibly corresponds to TRBD1 (6 bases). CDR1 is SQVTM and CDR2 is ANQGSEA in the germline V gene. CDR3 length: 14 residues. Trimming removed 2 bases from V and 2 bases from J, with 13 bases in between.

The chain uses TRBV27 and TRBJ1-1, with 8 positions matching TRBD1. Looked up from germline, CDR1 is MNHEY and CDR2 is SMNVEV (reference sequence). J lost 2 bases, V lost 5 bases, and 7 bases had no gene match. This CDR3 region has 15 residues. The CDR3 sequence is CASSLQGGINTEAFF. CDR3 DNA: TGTGCCAGCAGTCTACAGGGGGGGATTAACACTGAAGCTTTCTTT.

The genes are TRBV9 and TRBJ1-1; 7 bases are a match to TRBD1. Germline V CDR1 and CDR2: SGDLS, YYNGEE. The CDR3 runs 16 residues. V lost 4 bases, J lost 0 bases, and 9 bases stayed unmatched. The chain's CDR3 is CASSPRDSPLNTEAFF. CDR3 bases: TGTGCCAGCAGCCCCCGGGACAGCCCCTTGAACACTGAAGCTTTCTTT.

This chain links TRBV5-5 with TRBJ2-3; D is undetermined. Trimming pared 2 bases from V and 0 bases from J, leaving 10 bases between. CDR1 SGHKS and CDR2 YYEKEE come from the germline V gene (reference sequence). This CDR3 is 15 amino acids long. The CDR3 nucleotides read TGTGCCAGCAGCTTCGATGGAAGGAGCACAGATACGCAGTATTTT. The encoded protein is CASSFDGRSTDTQYF.

The chain links TRBV4-3 to TRBJ2-3; 7 bases align to TRBD1. CDR1 and CDR2 from the germline V gene are LGHNA and YSLEER. Losses at the gene ends were 2 bases for V and 2 bases for J; bases not matched to a gene: 4. The CDR3 is made up of 15 amino acids. CDR3 in DNA: TGCGCCAGCAGCCAACAGGGACAGTACACAGATACGCAGTATTTT. It yields the protein CASSQQGQYTDTQYF.

This clone was seen only a few times. V gene TRBV7-2 combines with J gene TRBJ1-5; D unclear. CDR1 SGHTA and CDR2 FQGNSA come from the germline V gene. This CDR3 spans 15 amino acids. V gave up 4 bases and J gave up 6 bases, with 16 bases separating them. The CDR3 loop reads CASSSDLNDGQPQHF. In DNA form, the CDR3 reads TGTGCCAGCAGCTCCGACTTGAATGACGGTCAGCCCCAGCATTTT.

This chain uses TRBV19 with TRBJ1-4; D is uncertain. The CDR3 runs to 16 residues. V gave up 6 bases and J gave up 6 bases, with 20 bases separating them. Germline CDR1 LNHDA, CDR2 SQIVND (reference sequence). The CDR3 protein is CASSAAAPFYYEKLFF. The CDR3 DNA sequence: TGTGCCAGTAGCGCGGCAGCTCCTTTTTATTATGAAAAACTGTTTTTT.

This clone was seen only a few times. The chain recombines TRBV7-9 with TRBJ1-1; 7 bases fit TRBD1. This CDR3 comprises 13 residues. The V gene's germline CDR1 is SEHNR and CDR2 FQNEAQ (reference sequence). Losses at the gene ends were 4 bases for V and 1 base for J; bases not matched to a gene: 0. The CDR3 DNA reads as TGTGCCAGCAGCTGGACAGGGAACACTGAAGCTTTCTTT. Translated, it gives CASSWTGNTEAFF.

The chain couples TRBV9 to TRBJ1-5; TRBD1 agrees at 9 bases. V trimming: 7 bases; J trimming: 2 bases; junction bases outside the gene matches: 4. The V gene's germline CDR1 is SGDLS and CDR2 YYNGEE. The CDR3 contains 14 residues. CDR3 DNA: TGTGCCAGCGGGACAGGGTTGGGCAATCAGCCCCAGCATTTT. It yields the protein CASGTGLGNQPQHF.

The chain uses TRBV5-8 and TRBJ1-2; 8 positions match TRBD1. After removal of 4 bases from V and 8 bases from J, the junction contained 7 bases not matched to a gene. Germline V CDR1 and CDR2: SGHTS, YDEGEE. The CDR3 totals 13 residues. CDR3 region: CASSVQGARGYTF. The DNA for the CDR3 is TGTGCCAGCAGCGTCCAGGGGGCGCGGGGCTACACCTTC.

The chain carries TRBV6-5 and TRBJ2-5, with a weak D call TRBD2 (6 bases). Germline CDR1 reads MNHEY; CDR2 reads SVGAGI. Trimming removed 7 bases at V and 2 bases at J, with 11 bases between. CDR3 length: 13 residues. CDR3 nucleotide sequence: TGTGCCAGCACGGGACTCCGACAAGAGACCCAGTACTTC. Translated, it gives CASTGLRQETQYF.

CDR3 sequence reads: CSASLANEQFF. The CDR3 DNA sequence: TGCAGTGCTAGTTTAGCCAATGAGCAGTTCTTC. The rearrangement joins TRBV20-1 to TRBJ2-1; D is ambiguous. Trimming pared 3 bases from V and 6 bases from J, leaving 6 bases between. Germline V gene data show CDR1 as DFQATT and CDR2 as SNEGSKA (reference sequence). This CDR3 spans 11 amino acids.

The chain combines TRBV27 with TRBJ1-4; maybe TRBD1 (5 bases). This CDR3 contains 12 residues. CDR1 and CDR2 from the germline V gene are MNHEY and SMNVEV (reference sequence). The V end was cut by 8 bases, the J end by 7 bases, with 11 bases between. The CDR3 reads CASGGGREKLFF. As DNA, the CDR3 is TGTGCCAGCGGGGGGGGACGTGAAAAACTGTTTTTT.

The chain uses TRBV9 and TRBJ2-7; D not resolved. V lost 4 bases to trimming and J lost 6 bases, with 17 bases between them. The CDR3 length is 14 residues. Germline CDR1 and CDR2: SGDLS and YYNGEE. CDR3: CASSPGRTNSEQYF. The CDR3 region has the DNA TGTGCCAGCAGCCCCGGACGGACCAACTCCGAGCAGTACTTC.

This clone came up once. This chain uses TRBV24-1 with TRBJ1-4; D is unclear. This CDR3 comprises 15 residues. The germline CDR1 and CDR2 sequences are KGHDR and SFDVKD. Trimming removed 4 bases at V and 6 bases at J, with 14 bases between. The CDR3 loop is CATSDASLGYEKLFF. In nucleotides, the CDR3 is TGTGCCACCAGTGACGCATCGCTCGGCTATGAAAAACTGTTTTTT.

V is TRBV19 and J is TRBJ2-7, with 9 nucleotides matching TRBD1. The CDR3 sequence is 13 residues long. The germline CDR1 and CDR2 sequences are LNHDA and SQIVND (reference sequence). The V and J ends lost 6 bases and 6 bases, in that order; junction bases with no gene match: 6. The CDR3 sequence is CASRNTGGSEQYF. As DNA, the CDR3 is TGTGCCAGTAGAAATACAGGGGGCTCCGAGCAGTACTTC.

This chain uses TRBV29-1 with TRBJ1-1; the match to TRBD1 covers 9 bases. Germline V gene lookup returns CDR1 SQVTM and CDR2 ANQGSEA. The CDR3 runs 18 residues. Trimming took 0 bases from V and 0 from J; bases not matched to a gene: 11. In DNA, the CDR3 is TGCAGCGTTGAAGATCAGCCGGGACAGGGAAAGGTGAACACTGAAGCTTTCTTT. Its translation is CSVEDQPGQGKVNTEAFF. The entire variable domain, with the rest obtained from reference TRBV29-1 and TRBJ1-1, is as follows: SAVISQKPSRDICQRGTSLTIQCQVDSQVTMMFWYRQQPGQSLTLIATANQGSEATYESGFVIDKFPISRPNLTFSTLTVSNMSPEDSSIYLCSVEDQPGQGKVNTEAFFGQGTRLTVV.